The rows below give T cell receptor beta chains drawn from one sample of a study of blood T cell repertoires in COVID-19. Repertoires were generated with immunoSEQ multiplex PCR, while TCRdb's copy carries only in-frame clones and drops some. The sample carries some 220,000 clones, over 70% recorded once. Source material: peripheral blood. All receptors derive from a woman in her sixties or seventies with acute or convalescent COVID-19. Both conserved end residues are part of each CDR3. The D gene is left open where the match is weak. Not all rows give a size; the values are once, few, many and, for expanded clones, a class.

NA | TRBJ1-2 | NA | TRBV5-5 | TGTGCCAGCAGCTTGAGTGTTGTCAGAAACTATGGCTACACCTTC | CASSLSVVRNYGYTF
few | TRBJ1-5 | TRBD1 | TRBV14 | TGTGCCAGCAGCCTACCAAGCAGGGGGTTCGGGAATCAGCCCCAGCATTTT | CASSLPSRGFGNQPQHF
few | TRBJ2-3 | NA | TRBV5-8 | TGTGCCAGCAGCCCCTGGACTCGGTATACAGATACGCAGTATTTT | CASSPWTRYTDTQYF
NA | TRBJ1-1 | NA | TRBV30 | TGTGCCTGGAGTCCTAACCGGGGCACTGAAGCTTTCTTT | CAWSPNRGTEAFF
NA | TRBJ2-1 | TRBD2 | TRBV5-1 | TGCGCCAGCAGCAAAGATGGGTCTAGCGGGGTCTATGAGCAGTTCTTC | CASSKDGSSGVYEQFF
NA | TRBJ2-7 | TRBD1 | TRBV7-2 | TGTGCCAGCAGCATAGGACAGGCAAGACTCTACGAGCAGTACTTC | CASSIGQARLYEQYF
NA | TRBJ2-3 | NA | TRBV5-1 | TGCGCCAGCAGCTTGTGGGCAGGGTTCACAGATACGCAGTATTTT | CASSLWAGFTDTQYF
NA | TRBJ2-1 | NA | TRBV5-1 | TGCGCCAGCAGCTCGGGGGGGACAGAATACAATGAGCAGTTCTTC | CASSSGGTEYNEQFF
NA | TRBJ1-5 | NA | TRBV7-2 | TGTGCCAGCAGCTTAGGTGTGGGCAGGGGATATCAGCCCCAGCATTTT | CASSLGVGRGYQPQHF
NA | TRBJ2-1 | TRBD1 | TRBV18 | TGTGCCAGCTCACCCGAGACGGGACAGCACTACAATGAGCAGTTCTTC | CASSPETGQHYNEQFF
NA | TRBJ2-5 | TRBD2 | TRBV2 | TGTGCCAGCAGTCTCATGACTAGCGGGGGGCAAGAGACCCAGTACTTC | CASSLMTSGGQETQYF
NA | TRBJ2-7 | TRBD1 | TRBV19 | TGTGCCAGTAGTAACTTACTGGGACAGTTACGAGAGCAGTACTTC | CASSNLLGQLREQYF
NA | TRBJ2-3 | NA | TRBV20-1 | TGCAGGGCCCTAACAGGGGATACGCAGTATTTT | CRALTGDTQYF
few | TRBJ2-7 | TRBD1 | TRBV5-6 | TGTGCCAGCAGCTTCGGACAGGGACGCTACGAGCAGTACTTC | CASSFGQGRYEQYF
NA | TRBJ2-2 | NA | TRBV5-1 | TGCGCCAGCAGCTTGCAGGGAATCAACACCGGGGAGCTGTTTTTT | CASSLQGINTGELFF
NA | TRBJ2-6 | NA | TRBV19 | TGTGCCAGTAGTATAGAATCGGGAGCCTCTGGGGCCAACGTCCTGACTTTC | CASSIESGASGANVLTF
NA | TRBJ1-1 | TRBD1 | TRBV24-1 | TGTGCCACCAGTGATTTCGGGCCGTATAGACAGGGGGCGACCACTGAAGCTTTCTTT | CATSDFGPYRQGATTEAFF
NA | TRBJ1-2 | TRBD1 | TRBV2 | TGTGCCAGCAGTGTAGACAGGGAGGAAGGCTACACCTTC | CASSVDREEGYTF
few | TRBJ1-1 | TRBD1 | TRBV10-2 | TGCGCCAGCAGTCCAACAGGGGGCAGACTGGATGAAGCTTTCTTT | CASSPTGGRLDEAFF
NA | TRBJ2-5 | NA | TRBV21-1 | TGTGCCAGCAGCAAAGTGTCTGGACCGAACTCCCGGGGGGAGACCCAGTACTTC | CASSKVSGPNSRGETQYF
NA | TRBJ2-3 | NA | TRBV5-6 | TGTGCCAGCAGCTTGGGCAACGGGGGCACAGATACGCAGTATTTT | CASSLGNGGTDTQYF
NA | TRBJ2-1 | NA | TRBV4-3 | TGCGCCAGCAGCCAAGAGGCCGGATCCAGGCATGAGCAGTTCTTC | CASSQEAGSRHEQFF
NA | TRBJ2-7 | TRBD1 | TRBV4-3 | TGCGCCAGCAGCCAAAAAGACAGGGGGAAGGCCTACGAGCAGTACTTC | CASSQKDRGKAYEQYF
NA | TRBJ2-3 | TRBD2 | TRBV19 | TGTGCCAGTAATTCGGGACTAGCGGCAATCACAGATACGCAGTATTTT | CASNSGLAAITDTQYF
once | TRBJ2-5 | TRBD1 | TRBV30 | TGTGCCTGCGCGACAGGGCAAGAGACCCAGTACTTC | CACATGQETQYF
NA | TRBJ1-2 | NA | TRBV29-1 | TGCAGCGTTGAAGATTCCCCGGGAGGGAAATCGCTTGGATATGGCTACACCTTC | CSVEDSPGGKSLGYGYTF
once | TRBJ2-1 | NA | TRBV18 | TGTGCCAGCTCTCCTCCAGGGAGGTTTGGGAATGAGCAGTTCTTC | CASSPPGRFGNEQFF
few | TRBJ1-1 | NA | TRBV6-4 | TGTGCCAGCAGTGAGGACAGTAACACTGAAGCTTTCTTT | CASSEDSNTEAFF
few | TRBJ2-5 | NA | TRBV5-1 | TGCGCCAGCAGCTTCGAGGACTCCCAGGCCCAGTACTTC | CASSFEDSQAQYF
NA | TRBJ2-1 | NA | TRBV24-1 | TGTGCCACTGAGCTGACCTGGACAGAAGGTATGAATGAGCAGTTCTTC | CATELTWTEGMNEQFF
NA | TRBJ2-3 | NA | TRBV7-6 | TGTGCCAGCAGCCGTACCAGGGGCACAGATACGCAGTATTTT | CASSRTRGTDTQYF
NA | TRBJ2-6 | NA | TRBV7-3 | TGTGCCAGCACCGCCCAGACGGGCTCTGGGGCCAACGTCCTGACTTTC | CASTAQTGSGANVLTF
NA | TRBJ1-4 | TRBD1 | TRBV5-1 | TGCGCCAGCAGCGCAGGACTGACGGACAGGGAGTTTTTT | CASSAGLTDREFF
NA | TRBJ2-2 | NA | TRBV6-4 | TGTGCCAGCAGAGAGGAGGGATTCACCGGGGAGCTGTTTTTT | CASREEGFTGELFF
NA | TRBJ2-3 | NA | TRBV3-1/TRBV3-2 | TGTGCCAGCAGCCGTTCAGGGACAGATACGCAGTATTTT | CASSRSGTDTQYF
NA | TRBJ2-1 | TRBD2 | TRBV20-1 | TGCAGTGCGCCCTTCGGGGGGGAGCAGTTCTTC | CSAPFGGEQFF
NA | TRBJ2-3 | TRBD2 | TRBV6-6 | TGTGCCAGCAGTCGGACTAGCGGGGGACTTAGAAGCACAGATACGCAGTATTTT | CASSRTSGGLRSTDTQYF
NA | TRBJ2-5 | NA | TRBV4-3 | TGCGCCAGCAGCCAAGAGGGACTGTCGCGAGAGACCCAGTACTTC | CASSQEGLSRETQYF
NA | TRBJ2-5 | TRBD1 | TRBV6-1 | TGTGCCAGCTGTGAAGGGGGCCGGGAGACCCAGTACTTC | CASCEGGRETQYF
NA | TRBJ2-2 | NA | TRBV5-3 | TGTGCCAGAAGCGGTCCGGGAGCCACCGGGGAGCTGTTTTTT | CARSGPGATGELFF
once | TRBJ2-5 | TRBD2 | TRBV19 | TGTGCCAGCCGCCCTAGCGGGGGGAAAGAGACCCAGTACTTC | CASRPSGGKETQYF
once | TRBJ2-7 | NA | TRBV10-3 | TGTGCCATCAGGGGGACTTTAGACGAGCAGTACTTC | CAIRGTLDEQYF
NA | TRBJ1-1 | NA | TRBV14 | TGTGCCAGCAGCCAAGGAGCCGGGGGGAGAAGGACCCAAAACACTGAAGCTTTCTTT | CASSQGAGGRRTQNTEAFF
NA | TRBJ2-1 | TRBD2 | TRBV5-1 | TGCGCCAGCAGCTTCCTAGCGGGGAACAATGAGCAGTTCTTC | CASSFLAGNNEQFF
NA | TRBJ1-1 | NA | TRBV5-1 | TGCGCCAGCAGCTTGGTGGGGAGGACTGAAGCTTTCTTT | CASSLVGRTEAFF
NA | TRBJ1-1 | NA | TRBV2 | TGTGCCAGCACCGTGGGCGAGAACACTGAAGCTTTCTTT | CASTVGENTEAFF
NA | TRBJ2-5 | NA | TRBV4-1 | TGCGCCAGCAGCCAAGTCCCGCGGGGAGAGACCCAGTACTTC | CASSQVPRGETQYF
few | TRBJ2-7 | TRBD1 | TRBV7-2 | TGTGCCAGCACCCAGGGGGTGGGGGAGCAGTACTTC | CASTQGVGEQYF
once | TRBJ1-2 | TRBD1 | TRBV18 | TGTGCCAGCTCGCCGGGACAGGGGAACGACTATGGCTACACCTTC | CASSPGQGNDYGYTF
NA | TRBJ1-1 | NA | TRBV27 | TGTGCCAGCAGTTGGATACAGGGAACTGAAGCTTTCTTT | CASSWIQGTEAFF
NA | TRBJ2-3 | TRBD2 | TRBV3-1/TRBV3-2 | TGTGCCAGCAGCCATGGAGCGGGGTCTAGCACAGATACGCAGTATTTT | CASSHGAGSSTDTQYF
NA | TRBJ2-2 | TRBD1 | TRBV19 | TGTGCCAGCCGGGACAGCTACATCACCGGGGAGCTGTTTTTT | CASRDSYITGELFF
few | TRBJ2-1 | TRBD1 | TRBV2 | TGTGCCAGCAGTGGAGGGGGCGTAAACAATGAGCAGTTCTTC | CASSGGGVNNEQFF
many | TRBJ2-2 | TRBD2 | TRBV10-3 | TGTGCCATCAGTGAAGGTAGCGGGGGGGCGTCCGGGGAGCTGTTTTTT | CAISEGSGGASGELFF
once | TRBJ2-4 | NA | TRBV30 | TGTGCCTGGAGTGTAAAGGGGGGGAACATTCAGTACTTC | CAWSVKGGNIQYF
NA | TRBJ2-3 | NA | TRBV4-3 | TGCGCCAGCAGCCAGAAAGGGGGTCCGACAGATACGCAGTATTTT | CASSQKGGPTDTQYF
NA | TRBJ2-2 | TRBD1 | TRBV19 | TGTGCCAGTACCGGCTCGACCAGGGGGAACGGGGAGCTGTTTTTT | CASTGSTRGNGELFF
NA | TRBJ1-4 | NA | TRBV14 | TGTGCCAGCAGCCAATTTACGGGAATCCTGGAAAAACTGTTTTTT | CASSQFTGILEKLFF
NA | TRBJ1-1 | TRBD1 | TRBV10-2 | TGCGCCAGCAGTCAGGGGGCGGGGAACACTGAAGCTTTCTTT | CASSQGAGNTEAFF
NA | TRBJ2-5 | NA | TRBV12-3/TRBV12-4 | TGTGCCAGCACCCTCGGGAGTCAAGAGACCCAGTACTTC | CASTLGSQETQYF